This T cell receptor (beta chain) was observed in a study of beta chain features in type 1 diabetes. Sequenced material consisted of expressed TCRB transcripts (all of the isolated RNA was reverse transcribed). Several million reads were obtained on average from naive, central memory and regulatory T cell samples. This table comes from immunoSEQ multiplex PCR, and its TCRdb copy is limited to in-frame clones, with some not included. The sample yields about 700,000 clones, under 15% seen once. Via the markers CD45RO/CCR7/CD25/CD127/CD95/CD27, stem cell-like memory, regulatory, central memory and naive CD4+ cells were sorted. As regards this clone: The antigen remains unidentified.

General study findings and limits: There was a moderate but significant shortening of TCRB CDR3s in all four CD4+ subsets of Type 1 diabetes patients.

V dropped 1 base and J dropped 6 bases, with 10 bases sitting between them. Looked up from germline, CDR1 is SEHNR and CDR2 is FQNEAQ (reference sequence). The CDR3 is 15 residues long. The source of this sequence is a man younger than 35 with type 1 diabetes. The sequenced sample consisted of naive CD4+ T cells from blood. V and J are TRBV7-9 and TRBJ1-6; no firm D call. In nucleotides, the CDR3 is TGTGCCAGCAGCTTAGAAGGCCAACTTAATTCACCCCTCCACTTT. This sequence encodes CASSLEGQLNSPLHF.